Ten or more counts support the clone carrying this T cell receptor beta chain. This entry belongs to a study of T cells in Graves' hyperthyroidism and ophthalmopathy. Amplified TCR beta CDR3 regions came from RNA transcripts. The study used the HTBI primer set for a first-round RT-PCR of the TCR CDR3. One entry per CDR3 protein, called by TCRdb with MiXCR from the multiplex PCR reads. The sample yields about 500,000 distinct CDR3 sequences, approximately 14% seen once. The CDR3 covers 16 residues. V dropped 5 bases and J dropped 0; count of bases not matched to a gene: 6. This clonotype was obtained from a woman aged 18-29 years with Graves' hyperthyroidism. The V and J genes are TRBV12-3 or TRBV12-4 and TRBJ2-1; 8 nucleotides align to TRBD1. Sequencing was carried out using blood. CDR3 region: CASSAKTGDSYNEQFF. The CDR3 region has the DNA TGTGCCAGCAGTGCCAAGACAGGGGACTCCTACAATGAGCAGTTCTTC.